This T cell receptor beta chain was captured in a study of CD8 T cells in ankylosing spondylitis. Construction of TCR beta libraries was performed using quantitative 5'-RACE with molecular barcodes. TCRdb processed the 5' RACE reads anew with MiXCR; each CDR3 protein has one entry. The data show about 280,000 distinct CDR3 sequences, with 20% seen just once and around 8% held by the top ten. Only a few counts were recorded for this clonotype. The CDR3 length is 15 residues. Trimming removed 7 bases from V and 6 bases from J, with 19 bases in between. Germline V CDR1 and CDR2: MNHEY, SMNVEV (reference sequence).

This clonotype was sampled from a male donor with ankylosing spondylitis or in good health (not recorded which). The chain couples TRBV27 to TRBJ2-1; the D gene is possibly TRBD2 (5 bases). The sequencing sample was made of blood, either unsorted or a sorted T cell fraction (not recorded which). The CDR3 spells CASKDGLEGPNEQFF. DNA for the CDR3: TGTGCCAGCAAAGACGGGCTCGAGGGTCCCAATGAGCAGTTCTTC.